Each of the 17 T cell receptor beta chains below was sequenced from the same sample in a study of T cell responses to AZD1222 COVID-19 vaccine. The repertoire was sequenced with immunoSEQ multiplex PCR; TCRdb's copy has only in-frame clones and lacks some. The sample holds some 180,000 clones, roughly nine tenths seen once. The sequencing here drew on peripheral blood, taken 28 days after the second AZD1222 dose. Every receptor here comes from an adult who received the AZD1222 COVID-19 vaccine.

This sequence joins TRBV12-5 and TRBJ2-4, with D perhaps matching TRBD1 (7 bases). CDR1 is LGHNT and CDR2 is FRNRAP in the germline V gene. The CDR3 sequence is 16 residues long. The ends were cut back, 6 bases at V and 3 bases at J, with 18 bases in the middle. The CDR3 DNA reads TGTGCTAGTGGCAGTCAGGGGGAGGTGGGCAAAAACATTCAGTACTTC. It translates to CASGSQGEVGKNIQYF. The entire variable domain, with the rest obtained from reference TRBV12-5 and TRBJ2-4, is as follows: DARVTQTPRHKVTEMGQEVTMRCQPILGHNTVFWYRQTMMQGLELLAYFRNRAPLDDSGMPKDRFSAEMPDATLATLKIQPSEPRDSAVYFCASGSQGEVGKNIQYFGAGTRLSVL.

The chain recombines TRBV19 with TRBJ1-4; perhaps TRBD1 as D (5 bases). The V gene's germline CDR1 is LNHDA and CDR2 SQIVND (reference sequence). CDR3 length equals 14 residues. V was shortened by 6 bases and J by 12 bases, with 20 bases between the two germline ends. In DNA form, the CDR3 reads TGTGCCAGTAGCAAACTCCAGGGAAAAAGTGAACTGTTTTTT. This encodes CASSKLQGKSELFF.

There are a few counts of this clone. The rearrangement links TRBV5-1 to TRBJ1-1; D is unclear. Trimming cost V 6 bases and J 4 bases, with 16 bases left between them. CDR1 and CDR2 (germline): SGHRS, YFSETQ. The CDR3 is made up of 14 amino acids. The DNA of the CDR3 is TGCGCCAGCAAACTCCAGATATGGAGCACTGAAGCTTTCTTT. Amino acid sequence: CASKLQIWSTEAFF.

V is TRBV9 and J is TRBJ2-7; D unclear. The CDR3 length is 14 residues. V was trimmed by 4 bases and J by 0 bases, leaving 11 bases between them. Germline V lookup: CDR1 SGDLS, CDR2 YYNGEE. CDR3 protein: CASSPGPSSYEQYF. The CDR3 DNA sequence: TGTGCCAGCAGCCCCGGGCCCAGCTCCTACGAGCAGTACTTC.

The gene calls are TRBV5-5 and TRBJ1-1; D possibly corresponds to TRBD1 (5 bases). The germline V and J ends were trimmed by 3 bases and 0 bases, with 15 bases remaining between them. The CDR3 is made up of 16 amino acids. CDR1 is SGHKS, CDR2 YYEKEE, per germline (reference sequence). The CDR3, as DNA: TGTGCCAGCAGCTGGGGGGGTCCCCCCATGAACACTGAAGCTTTCTTT. This gives the protein CASSWGGPPMNTEAFF.

The chain combines TRBV27 with TRBJ1-2; D is uncertain. V lost 3 bases and J 4 bases, leaving 9 bases between the germline ends. The CDR3 runs to 13 residues. Germline V gene sequence: CDR1 MNHEY, CDR2 SMNVEV (reference sequence). The chain's CDR3 is CASSFRASYGYTF. For the CDR3, the DNA is TGTGCCAGCAGTTTTCGGGCTTCCTATGGCTACACCTTC.

This clone was picked up a small number of times. The chain uses TRBV6-4 and TRBJ2-7; a possible D gene is TRBD1 (5 bases). Germline CDR1 MRHNA, CDR2 SNTAGT. Between the trimmed V and J ends, which lost 7 bases and 3 bases, there was a span of 16 bases. This CDR3 contains 14 residues. The CDR3 sequence: CASTIPTENYEQYF. The CDR3 DNA is TGTGCCAGCACCATCCCGACAGAGAACTACGAGCAGTACTTC.

V gene TRBV3-1 (or the pseudogene TRBV3-2) combines with J gene TRBJ2-7; the D is unclear. CDR1 and CDR2 (germline): LGHDT, YNNKEL (reference sequence). CDR3 length equals 13 residues. V shed 4 bases and J shed 6 bases, with 13 bases lying between them. CDR3 in amino acids: CASSPKRFSEQYF. The CDR3 DNA reads TGTGCCAGCAGCCCGAAAAGGTTCTCCGAGCAGTACTTC.

This clone has just a few counts. The CDR3 DNA reads TGTGCCAGTAGTACCGGGACCCGGAACACTGAAGCTTTCTTT. Translating gives CASSTGTRNTEAFF. The chain combines TRBV19 with TRBJ1-1; maybe TRBD1 (5 bases). CDR3 length: 14 amino acids. V was trimmed by 4 bases and J by 1 base, leaving 10 bases between them. Germline V gene data show CDR1 as LNHDA and CDR2 as SQIVND (reference sequence).

The genes are TRBV5-5 and TRBJ2-5; D gene uncertain. V shed 3 bases and J shed 5 bases, with 8 bases lying between them. Germline V gene sequence: CDR1 SGHKS, CDR2 YYEKEE (reference sequence). The CDR3 is 12 residues long. CDR3 residues: CASSSGWETQYF. The CDR3 bases are TGTGCCAGCAGCTCGGGCTGGGAGACCCAGTACTTC.

This chain joins TRBV27 and TRBJ2-7, with 7 bases aligning to TRBD1. J gave up 6 bases and V 0 bases, and 5 bases lay outside the gene matches. The CDR3 consists of 14 residues. The germline CDR1 and CDR2 sequences are MNHEY and SMNVEV (reference sequence). CDR3 sequence reads: CASSLSMTGFEQYF. The CDR3 DNA is TGTGCCAGCAGTTTATCGATGACAGGGTTCGAGCAGTACTTC.

This chain uses TRBV7-2 with TRBJ1-6; D ambiguous. CDR3 size: 16 residues. The V and J ends lost 2 bases and 7 bases respectively, with 15 bases between them. Germline loops: CDR1 SGHTA, CDR2 FQGNSA. Here the CDR3 DNA reads TGTGCCAGCAGCTTATCAGTTTTCGAGGCGAATTCACCCCTCCACTTT. Its protein is CASSLSVFEANSPLHF. The variable domain in full, with the rest retrieved from reference TRBV7-2 and TRBJ1-6, is GAGVSQSPSNKVTEKGKDVELRCDPISGHTALYWYRQSLGQGLEFLIYFQGNSAPDKSGLPSDRFSAERTGGSVSTLTIQRTQQEDSAVYLCASSLSVFEANSPLHFGNGTRLTVT.

The chain has TRBV4-1 and TRBJ1-1; no firm D call. Trimming took off 0 bases at V and 1 base at J, with 9 bases between the two ends. The CDR3 has 15 residues. Germline values: CDR1 MGHRA, CDR2 YSYEKL. The CDR3 DNA sequence: TGCGCCAGCAGCCAAGATAGTTTACAGAACACTGAAGCTTTCTTT. Protein: CASSQDSLQNTEAFF.

This clone was observed once. The chain joins TRBV4-1 to TRBJ2-7, with D tentatively TRBD1 (5 bases). This CDR3 has 17 residues. Germline V lookup: CDR1 MGHRA, CDR2 YSYEKL. Trimming pared 0 bases from V and 0 bases from J, leaving 15 bases between. The CDR3 region has the DNA TGCGCCAGCAGCCAAGATATTAGCAGGGCCAGCTCCTACGAGCAGTACTTC. Protein: CASSQDISRASSYEQYF.

V usage is TRBV6-2 or TRBV6-3 and J usage is TRBJ1-1; 8 positions match TRBD1. V shed 4 bases and J 4 bases; nucleotides not matched to a gene: 8. The CDR3 spans 15 residues. Germline V gene sequence: CDR1 MNHEY, CDR2 SVGEGT. CDR3 DNA sequence: TGTGCCAGCAGTTCCCTAGACAGGGGTTTCACTGAAGCTTTCTTT. Translation: CASSSLDRGFTEAFF.

The V gene is TRBV9, the J gene TRBJ2-3, with 8 bases fitting TRBD2. J was trimmed by 2 bases and V by 5 bases; bases with no gene match: 7. Germline CDR1 and CDR2: SGDLS and YYNGEE. The CDR3 covers 15 residues. For the CDR3, the DNA is TGTGCCAGCAGTACCTCCGGGGGGGCCACAGATACGCAGTATTTT. Translation gives CASSTSGGATDTQYF.

This clone appeared once. This chain connects TRBV19 to TRBJ1-1; D not certain. The CDR3 is 14 residues long. CDR1 LNHDA and CDR2 SQIVND come from the germline V gene (reference sequence). V lost 6 bases and J 4 bases, leaving 15 bases between the germline ends. DNA for the CDR3: TGTGCCAGTAGACCCGGAGGGAGGAGCACTGAAGCTTTCTTT. It yields the protein CASRPGGRSTEAFF.